This T cell receptor beta chain was captured by sequencing in a study of blood T cell repertoires in COVID-19. Study-level information: Samples came from the United States, Italy and Spain, spanning acute and convalescent COVID-19. Sample material is recorded as cDNA or gDNA derived from T cells, B-cell-depleted T cells, or PBMCs.

Source study methods: Reference gene primer amplification gave estimated nucleated cell counts. Method: immunoSEQ multiplex PCR; TCRdb's copy keeps in-frame clones and lacks some. V, J and clone size are taken as reported in that table, and D and trimming were inferred from the DNA itself. This sample has approximately 120,000 clones, with about 80% found just once. Germline V CDR1 and CDR2: SGHKS, YYEKEE (reference sequence). This CDR3 spans 16 amino acids. V lost 1 base, J lost 6 bases, and 7 bases stayed unmatched. The sequence was collected from a human donor in a cohort sampled during active COVID-19. The V call is TRBV5-5, the J call TRBJ2-2; 9 nucleotides align to TRBD2. Sequencing was performed on peripheral blood. The CDR3 DNA reads TGTGCCAGCAGCTTGTATAGCGGGGGAACCCCCGGGGAGCTGTTTTTT. Translation: CASSLYSGGTPGELFF.